Below are 29 T cell receptor beta chains sequenced from a single sample in a study of T cell responses to AZD1222 COVID-19 vaccine. Measured with immunoSEQ multiplex PCR; TCRdb has only the in-frame clones, and not every one. The sample contains around 70,000 clones, 85% to 90% of which appear only once. The material sequenced was peripheral blood, taken 28 days after the second dose of the MenACWY control vaccine. Every receptor here comes from an adult who received the MenACWY meningococcal vaccine as a control.

Here the CDR3 DNA reads TGTGCCAGCAGTGAAGGAAGGAATGAAAAACTGTTTTTT. As protein: CASSEGRNEKLFF. The chain recombines TRBV6-1 with TRBJ1-4; D unclear. CDR1 and CDR2 (germline): MNHNS, SASEGT. The CDR3 runs to 13 residues. The germline V and J ends were trimmed by 1 base and 5 bases, with 5 bases remaining between them.

The J gene is TRBJ2-5, the V gene TRBV28; tentatively, D is TRBD2 (6 bases). Per the germline V gene, CDR1 is MDHEN and CDR2 is SYDVKM. Trimming removed 4 bases from V and 7 bases from J, with 19 bases in between. This CDR3 is 15 amino acids long. The CDR3 sequence: CASSSRDSFPSTQYF. The CDR3 nucleotides are TGTGCCAGCAGTTCTCGGGACTCCTTCCCATCGACCCAGTACTTC.

V gene TRBV5-1 combines with J gene TRBJ1-1; the D is unclear. This CDR3 is 14 amino acids long. CDR1 and CDR2 from the germline V gene are SGHRS and YFSETQ. V lost 2 bases, J lost 3 bases, and 11 bases lay in between. The DNA for the CDR3 is TGCGCCAGCAGCTTAGGGAATTCGGACACTGAAGCTTTCTTT. This encodes CASSLGNSDTEAFF.

J is TRBJ2-1 and V is TRBV5-1; 8 nucleotides align to TRBD1. Germline V gene data show CDR1 as SGHRS and CDR2 as YFSETQ. J lost 6 bases, V lost 2 bases, and 4 bases had no gene match. The CDR3 is 14 amino acids. CDR3 in amino acids: CASSFRDRSNEQFF. The CDR3 DNA reads TGCGCCAGCAGCTTCCGGGACAGGTCCAATGAGCAGTTCTTC.

This chain joins TRBV7-3 and TRBJ2-1; 9 bases line up with TRBD1. The CDR3 extends over 15 amino acids. Germline assignment: CDR1 SGHTA and CDR2 FQGTGA. The J segment lost 7 bases and the V segment lost 5 bases, leaving 9 bases of the junction unmatched. The CDR3 here is CASSTGTGPFNEQFF. The CDR3 DNA reads as TGTGCCAGCAGCACCGGGACAGGGCCCTTTAATGAGCAGTTCTTC.

The chain employs TRBV18 and TRBJ2-7, with TRBD1 matching over 9 bases. In germline, CDR1 is KGHSH, CDR2 LQKENI. There are 17 residues in the CDR3. The V segment lost 2 bases and the J segment 3 bases; nucleotides outside the gene matches: 11. CDR3 nucleotide sequence: TGTGCCAGCTCACCATACTCCGGGACAGGGCAAATCTACGAGCAGTACTTC. This gives the protein CASSPYSGTGQIYEQYF.

This sequence joins TRBV5-5 and TRBJ2-7; 7 nucleotides match TRBD1. The germline CDR1 and CDR2 sequences are SGHKS and YYEKEE (reference sequence). V shed 0 bases and J 3 bases; nucleotides not matched to a gene: 9. The CDR3 is 16 amino acids. This CDR3 reads CASSLAWTGAFYEQYF. As DNA, the CDR3 is TGTGCCAGCAGCTTGGCCTGGACAGGAGCTTTCTACGAGCAGTACTTC. Filled out from reference TRBV5-5 and TRBJ2-7, the complete variable domain reads DAGVTQSPTHLIKTRGQQVTLRCSPISGHKSVSWYQQVLGQGPQFIFQYYEKEERGRGNFPDRFSARQFPNYSSELNVNALLLGDSALYLCASSLAWTGAFYEQYFGPGTRLTVT.

The chain links TRBV4-3 to TRBJ1-2, with a tentative D call TRBD1 (5 bases). The CDR3 consists of 15 residues. Germline assignment: CDR1 LGHNA and CDR2 YSLEER. V was trimmed by 3 bases and J by 1 base, leaving 12 bases between them. DNA of the CDR3: TGCGCCAGCAGCCAGCGGGACGGATTTAACTATGGCTACACCTTC. Translating gives CASSQRDGFNYGYTF.

The chain recombines TRBV6-5 with TRBJ1-2; 12 bases agree with TRBD1. Germline CDR1 reads MNHEY; CDR2 reads SVGAGI. The CDR3 is 15 amino acids. The ends lost 5 bases at V and 8 bases at J; junction bases unmatched: 9. The CDR3 coding sequence is TGTGCCAGCAGTATCGTGGGACAGGGGGCCGGGGGCTACACCTTC. Translated, it gives CASSIVGQGAGGYTF.

The rearrangement links TRBV7-6 to TRBJ2-7; no definite D call. The CDR3 runs to 15 residues. V lost 1 base and J lost 6, with 16 bases in between. Germline loops: CDR1 SGHVS, CDR2 FNYEAQ. Here the CDR3 reads CASSLVAVSHSEQYF. Written as DNA, the CDR3 is TGTGCCAGCAGCTTAGTGGCAGTCTCCCACAGCGAGCAGTACTTC.

The chain joins TRBV18 to TRBJ1-3; TRBD1 might be the D (5 bases). Germline values: CDR1 KGHSH, CDR2 LQKENI. Trimming left V 4 bases short and J 0 bases short, with 10 bases between. This CDR3 region has 15 residues. The CDR3 coding sequence is TGTGCCAGCTCACTCGGACAAGCCTCTGGAAACACCATATATTTT. Translated, it gives CASSLGQASGNTIYF. The whole variable domain, remainder taken from reference TRBV18 and TRBJ1-3, is NAGVMQNPRHLVRRRGQEARLRCSPMKGHSHVYWYRQLPEEGLKFMVYLQKENIIDESGMPKERFSAEFPKEGPSILRIQQVVRGDSAAYFCASSLGQASGNTIYFGEGSWLTVV.

This chain's CDR3 is CASRTGFLGEQYF. CDR3 sequence (DNA): TGTGCCAGCAGAACAGGGTTCCTAGGAGAGCAGTACTTC. The gene calls are TRBV21-1 and TRBJ2-7; no DNA check was done on the table's D call, TRBD1. TRBV21-1 is a documented pseudogene. The CDR3 spans 13 residues.

The chain has TRBV27 and TRBJ2-7; D uncertain. The CDR3 spans 11 residues. Germline assignment: CDR1 MNHEY and CDR2 SMNVEV (reference sequence). V was trimmed by 5 bases and J by 4 bases, leaving 6 bases between them. CDR3 nucleotide sequence: TGTGCCAGCAGTGACGGGTACGAGCAGTACTTC. This gives the protein CASSDGYEQYF.

The V call is TRBV6-2 or TRBV6-3, the J call TRBJ1-5, with 10 bases that match TRBD1. V lost 0 bases to trimming and J lost 3 bases; unmatched junction nucleotides: 5. Germline values: CDR1 MNHEY, CDR2 SVGEGT. The CDR3 loop spans 17 amino acids. CDR3 coding DNA: TGTGCCAGCAGTTACTCCGGGGACAGGGGAGTCAATCAGCCCCAGCATTTT. Translating it yields CASSYSGDRGVNQPQHF.

About this clone itself: Compared with germline, one end of the junction differs, possibly owing to a read error. This chain links TRBV13 with TRBJ1-5; D unresolved. The CDR3 consists of 13 residues. Looked up from germline, CDR1 is PRHDT and CDR2 is FYEKMQ (reference sequence). In DNA, the CDR3 is TGTGCCACCAGCCGGGGTCGCAATCAGCCCCAGCATTTT. This encodes CATSRGRNQPQHF. Filled out from reference TRBV13 and TRBJ1-5, the complete variable domain reads AAGVIQSPRHLIKEKRETATLKCYPIPRHDTVYWYQQGPGQDPQFLISFYEKMQSDKGSIPDRFSAQQFSDYHSELNMSSLELGDSALYFCATSRGRNQPQHFGDGTRLSIL.

The V call is TRBV7-9, the J call TRBJ1-1; D is perhaps TRBD1 (5 bases). Germline CDR1 is SEHNR and CDR2 is FQNEAQ (reference sequence). V was pared by 3 bases and J by 5 bases, with 10 bases between. The CDR3 loop spans 13 amino acids. The CDR3 sequence: CASSFQGGTEAFF. The DNA of the CDR3 is TGTGCCAGCAGCTTTCAGGGTGGTACTGAAGCTTTCTTT.

The rearrangement links TRBV30 to TRBJ2-3; 11 nucleotides agree with TRBD2. CDR1 GTSNPN and CDR2 SVGIG come from the germline V gene (reference sequence). The CDR3 is 17 residues long. With V trimmed by 2 bases and J by 2 bases, 9 bases remained unmatched. In nucleotides, the CDR3 is TGTGCCTGGAGTCGGAGACTAGCGGGGAAGCTCACAGATACGCAGTATTTT. Encoded protein: CAWSRRLAGKLTDTQYF.

The chain combines TRBV29-1 with TRBJ2-5, with TRBD1 matching over 9 bases. Trimming cost V 4 bases and J 4 bases; bases outside gene matches: 1. From germline, CDR1 is SQVTM and CDR2 ANQGSEA. The CDR3 length is 12 residues. The CDR3 reads CSVGTGVETQYF. CDR3 nucleotide sequence: TGCAGCGTTGGGACAGGGGTAGAGACCCAGTACTTC. Looking up the rest from reference TRBV29-1 and TRBJ2-5 gives the full variable domain: SAVISQKPSRDICQRGTSLTIQCQVDSQVTMMFWYRQQPGQSLTLIATANQGSEATYESGFVIDKFPISRPNLTFSTLTVSNMSPEDSSIYLCSVGTGVETQYFGPGTRLLVL.

This chain joins TRBV11-2 and TRBJ2-5, with D perhaps matching TRBD1 (5 bases). Between the trimmed V and J ends, which lost 4 bases and 4 bases, there was a span of 16 bases. CDR3 length: 15 residues. Germline lookup yields CDR1 SGHAT and CDR2 FQNNGV. For the CDR3, the DNA is TGTGCCAGCAGCTACGGGCTCCGGACAAGAGAGACCCAGTACTTC. Residues: CASSYGLRTRETQYF. The variable domain in full, with the rest retrieved from reference TRBV11-2 and TRBJ2-5, is EAGVAQSPRYKIIEKRQSVAFWCNPISGHATLYWYQQILGQGPKLLIQFQNNGVVDDSQLPKDRFSAERLKGVDSTLKIQPAKLEDSAVYLCASSYGLRTRETQYFGPGTRLLVL.

The V call is TRBV7-6, the J call TRBJ1-4; no clear D gene. The CDR3 consists of 15 residues. The V gene lost 0 bases and the J gene lost 0 bases, with 5 bases spanning the gap. CDR1 and CDR2 (germline): SGHVS, FNYEAQ. The CDR3 loop is CASSLAESTNEKLFF. The CDR3 DNA follows: TGTGCCAGCAGCTTAGCGGAGTCAACTAATGAAAAACTGTTTTTT.

This clone has just a few counts. This chain links TRBV6-5 with TRBJ1-1; 9 bases map to TRBD1. This CDR3 region has 15 residues. Trimming at V came to 0 bases and at J to 5 bases, leaving 4 bases not matched to a gene. The germline gives CDR1 MNHEY, CDR2 SVGAGI. In nucleotides, the CDR3 is TGTGCCAGCAGTTACTCGAGGACAGGGGATACTGAAGCTTTCTTT. This sequence encodes CASSYSRTGDTEAFF.

The rearrangement joins TRBV19 to TRBJ1-2; D is perhaps TRBD1 (5 bases). The CDR3 is made up of 13 amino acids. CDR1 and CDR2 (germline): LNHDA, SQIVND (reference sequence). V was shortened by 6 bases and J by 4 bases, with 12 bases between the two germline ends. The DNA for the CDR3 is TGTGCCAGTAGCACCCAGGGAGGCTATGGCTACACCTTC. Translated, it gives CASSTQGGYGYTF.

V is TRBV29-1 and J is TRBJ2-6; a possible D gene is TRBD2 (6 bases). The CDR3 spans 17 residues. From germline, CDR1 is SQVTM and CDR2 ANQGSEA. V lost 2 bases, J lost 0 bases, and 14 bases lay in between. The CDR3 nucleotides read TGCAGCGTTGAAACATGGGACTCCCGCTCTGGGGCCAACGTCCTGACTTTC. Its protein product is CSVETWDSRSGANVLTF. The full variable domain, rest sourced from reference TRBV29-1 and TRBJ2-6, is SAVISQKPSRDICQRGTSLTIQCQVDSQVTMMFWYRQQPGQSLTLIATANQGSEATYESGFVIDKFPISRPNLTFSTLTVSNMSPEDSSIYLCSVETWDSRSGANVLTFGAGSRLTVL.

The rearrangement joins TRBV4-1 to TRBJ2-2; D remains ambiguous. From germline, CDR1 is MGHRA and CDR2 YSYEKL. The V end lost 1 base, the J end lost 4 bases, and 10 bases lay between the germline ends. The CDR3 spans 15 residues. CDR3 DNA: TGCGCCAGCAGCCAAGGACCCCGGATCACCGGGGAGCTGTTTTTT. As protein: CASSQGPRITGELFF.

The chain combines TRBV3-1 (or the pseudogene TRBV3-2) with TRBJ1-2, with 7 nucleotides matching TRBD1. V shed 1 base, J shed 7 bases, and the junction held 9 bases outside the gene matches. This CDR3 is 15 amino acids long. CDR1 is LGHDT and CDR2 is YNNKEL in the germline V gene (reference sequence). The CDR3 region has the DNA TGTGCCAGCAGCCAAGCTGTGCGAGGGGGCGGTGGCTACACCTTC. This encodes CASSQAVRGGGGYTF.

The chain combines TRBV7-2 with TRBJ2-2; no reliable D call. The V end was cut by 3 bases, the J end by 2 bases, with 7 bases between. This CDR3 is 14 amino acids long. Germline CDR1 SGHTA, CDR2 FQGNSA. CDR3 in DNA: TGTGCCAGCAGCTTCTCGCGAAACACCGGGGAGCTGTTTTTT. Amino acid sequence: CASSFSRNTGELFF.

This clone has only one observation. The genes are TRBV5-5 and TRBJ1-3; the match to TRBD1 covers 7 bases. The ends lost 4 bases at V and 8 bases at J; junction bases unmatched: 21. In germline, CDR1 is SGHKS, CDR2 YYEKEE (reference sequence). The CDR3 is 18 residues long. Written as DNA, the CDR3 is TGTGCCAGCAGCCTCGGGGGCCAGGGGGGCTCCGTGTGGGACACCATATATTTT. Protein sequence: CASSLGGQGGSVWDTIYF.

For this clone: The sample carries other DNA sequences with the same CDR3. V is TRBV4-2 and J is TRBJ1-5; 7 bases match TRBD1. The CDR3 consists of 15 residues. CDR1 LGHNA and CDR2 YNFKEQ come from the germline V gene. V lost 0 bases and J lost 2; bases outside the gene matches: 1. The chain's CDR3 is CASSQDGTGNQPQHF. CDR3 nucleotide sequence: TGTGCCAGCAGCCAAGACGGGACAGGCAATCAGCCCCAGCATTTT.

This sequence joins TRBV6-5 and TRBJ1-5; D remains ambiguous. The CDR3 is made up of 15 amino acids. The V gene's germline CDR1 is MNHEY and CDR2 SVGAGI. Between the trimmed V and J ends, which lost 0 bases and 5 bases, there was a span of 11 bases. The CDR3 sequence: CASSYSSTFHQPQHF. Written as DNA, the CDR3 is TGTGCCAGCAGTTACTCTTCGACCTTCCATCAGCCCCAGCATTTT.